The source of this T cell receptor beta chain is a study of T cell clonotyping in hematopoietic cell transplantation. The CDR3 runs to 13 residues. Trimming cost V 5 bases and J 4 bases, with 11 bases left between them. Looked up from germline, CDR1 is MDHEN and CDR2 is SYDVKM. The time point is: recipient sample about 28 days before transplant, after cytoreduction. Recipient blood drawn about 28 days pretransplant and days 30, 100, 180 after. Measured with immunoSEQ multiplex PCR; TCRdb has only the in-frame clones, and not every one. This table holds about 29,000 clones, 65% to 80% found once. With respect to this clone: The antigen is not known.

Broader study findings: After transplant, recipient diversity fell while pathologically expanded clonotypes grew through day 180. CD4 and CD8 repertoire contributions could not be separated without sorting.

Material: peripheral blood mononuclear cells, obtained before stem cell transplant. The V gene is TRBV28, the J gene TRBJ1-2; tentatively, D is TRBD1 (6 bases). The receptor was isolated from a woman in her 30s with chronic myeloid leukemia. Some clones in this sample may be carry-over from other donors' samples. The DNA for the CDR3 is TGTGCCAGCAGTCCCCCGGACAGCTATGGCTACACCTTC. Translated: CASSPPDSYGYTF.